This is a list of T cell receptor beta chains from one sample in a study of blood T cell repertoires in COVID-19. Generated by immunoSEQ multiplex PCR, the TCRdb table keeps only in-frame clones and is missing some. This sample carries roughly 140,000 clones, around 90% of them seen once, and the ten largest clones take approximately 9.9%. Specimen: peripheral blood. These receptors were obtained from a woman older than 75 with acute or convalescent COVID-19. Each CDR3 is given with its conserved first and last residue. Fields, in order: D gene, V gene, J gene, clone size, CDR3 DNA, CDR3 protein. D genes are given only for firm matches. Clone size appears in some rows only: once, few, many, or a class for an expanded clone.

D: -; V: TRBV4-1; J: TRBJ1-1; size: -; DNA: TGCGCCAGCAGCCCCTACTCCAACTCGAACACTGAAGCTTTCTTT; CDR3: CASSPYSNSNTEAFF
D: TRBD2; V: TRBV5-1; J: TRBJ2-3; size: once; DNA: TGCGCCAGCAGCTTGCGGGCGGGGGGGAGCACAGATACGCAGTATTTT; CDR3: CASSLRAGGSTDTQYF
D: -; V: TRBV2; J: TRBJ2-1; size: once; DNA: TGTGCCAGCAGTCCTGAGGTTACCAATGAGCAGTTCTTC; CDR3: CASSPEVTNEQFF
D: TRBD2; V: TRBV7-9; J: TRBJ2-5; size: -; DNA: TGTGCCAGCAGCTTAGTTAGCGGGGGGGCAGAGACCCAGTACTTC; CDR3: CASSLVSGGAETQYF
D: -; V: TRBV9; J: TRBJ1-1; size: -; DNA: TGTGCCAGCAGCGACCCCCGTGGGAGTGGCACTGAAGCTTTCTTT; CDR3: CASSDPRGSGTEAFF
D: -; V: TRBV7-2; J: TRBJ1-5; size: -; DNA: TGTGCCAGCAGTACCTGGGGAGATAGCAATCAGCCCCAGCATTTT; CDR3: CASSTWGDSNQPQHF
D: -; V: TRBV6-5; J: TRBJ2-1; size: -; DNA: TGTGCCAGCAGTTACTCGTCCGGGGTGGTCTACAATGAGCAGTTCTTC; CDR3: CASSYSSGVVYNEQFF
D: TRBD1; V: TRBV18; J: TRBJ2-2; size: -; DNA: TGTGCCAGCTCACCGGGACAGGGCGTCCTGAGGGGTGCCGGGGAGCTGTTTTTT; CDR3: CASSPGQGVLRGAGELFF
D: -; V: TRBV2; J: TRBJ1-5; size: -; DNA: TGTGCCAGCAGTGATTCGGGGGGCAGACAGCCCCAGCATTTT; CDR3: CASSDSGGRQPQHF
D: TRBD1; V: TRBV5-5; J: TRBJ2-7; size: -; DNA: TGTGCCAGCAGCCTGGGACAGCTCTCCTACGAGCAGTACTTC; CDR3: CASSLGQLSYEQYF
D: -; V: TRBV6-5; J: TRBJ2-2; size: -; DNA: TGTGCCAGCAGTTACTGGGGCAGGCTAGGCGGGGAGCTGTTTTTT; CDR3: CASSYWGRLGGELFF
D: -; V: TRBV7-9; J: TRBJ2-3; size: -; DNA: TGTGCCAGCAGCACCGCAGGCTATAGCACAGATACGCAGTATTTT; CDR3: CASSTAGYSTDTQYF
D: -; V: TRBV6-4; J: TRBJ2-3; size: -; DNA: TGTGCCAGCAGTGCCTACTACACAGATACGCAGTATTTT; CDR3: CASSAYYTDTQYF
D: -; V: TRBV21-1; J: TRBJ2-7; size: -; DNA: TGTGCCAGCAGGGCAGACTACGAGCAGTACTTC; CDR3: CASRADYEQYF
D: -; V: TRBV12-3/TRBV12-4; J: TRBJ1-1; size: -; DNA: TGTGCCAGCAGTTTAGAGACTGTCCCTGAAGCTTTCTTT; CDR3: CASSLETVPEAFF
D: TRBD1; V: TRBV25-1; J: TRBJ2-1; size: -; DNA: TGTGCCAGCAGTTCCCCCAAAGGGACAGCTTACAATGAGCAGTTCTTC; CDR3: CASSSPKGTAYNEQFF
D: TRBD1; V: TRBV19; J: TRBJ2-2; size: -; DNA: TGTGCCAGTAGTCCGGGACAGGGGTCCGGGGAGCTGTTTTTT; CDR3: CASSPGQGSGELFF
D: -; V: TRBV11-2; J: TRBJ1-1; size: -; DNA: TGTGCCAGCAGCTTAATGACGGTGGGGGGAACTGAAGCTTTCTTT; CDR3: CASSLMTVGGTEAFF
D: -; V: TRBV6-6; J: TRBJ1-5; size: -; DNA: TGTGCCAGCAGTTACGACGACAGGCCTAGCAATCAGCCCCAGCATTTT; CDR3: CASSYDDRPSNQPQHF
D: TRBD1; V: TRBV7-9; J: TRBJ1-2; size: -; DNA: TGTGCCAGCAGCTTAGGCCGGGACAGGGGGCTATACTATGGCTACACCTTC; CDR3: CASSLGRDRGLYYGYTF
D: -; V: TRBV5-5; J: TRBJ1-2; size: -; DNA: TGTGCCAGCAGCCTGTTTATCACCGAGGGGGATGGCTACACCTTC; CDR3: CASSLFITEGDGYTF
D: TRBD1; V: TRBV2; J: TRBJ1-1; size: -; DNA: TGTGCCAGCAGTTCGGACAGGGCTGGCACTGAAGCTTTCTTT; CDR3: CASSSDRAGTEAFF
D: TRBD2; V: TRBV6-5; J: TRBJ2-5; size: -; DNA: TGTGCCAGCAGTTACTCCTGGACTAGCGGTGCCCAGTACTTC; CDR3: CASSYSWTSGAQYF
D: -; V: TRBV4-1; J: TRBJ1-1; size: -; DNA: TGCGCCAGCAGCCGAGGACAGTTGGGCACTGAAGCTTTCTTT; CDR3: CASSRGQLGTEAFF
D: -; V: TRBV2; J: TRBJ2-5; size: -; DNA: TGTGCCAGCAGTGAGACGTGGGGGGGGCAGACCCAGTACTTC; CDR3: CASSETWGGQTQYF
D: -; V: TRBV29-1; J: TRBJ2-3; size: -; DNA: TGCAGCGTTGCTGGACTGATGATCACAGATACGCAGTATTTT; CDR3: CSVAGLMITDTQYF
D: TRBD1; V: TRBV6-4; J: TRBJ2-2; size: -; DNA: TGTGCCACCGGGACAGCGAACACCGGGGAGCTGTTTTTT; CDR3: CATGTANTGELFF
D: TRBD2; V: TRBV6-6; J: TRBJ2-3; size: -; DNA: TGTGCCAGCCGGGCACTAGCGGGGGCCTCCGGGGATACGCAGTATTTT; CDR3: CASRALAGASGDTQYF
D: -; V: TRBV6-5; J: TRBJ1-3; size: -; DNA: TGTGCCAGCAGTTCGGAGACAGCACTCTCTGGAAACACCATATATTTT; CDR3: CASSSETALSGNTIYF
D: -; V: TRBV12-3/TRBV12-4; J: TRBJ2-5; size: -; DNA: TGTGCCAGCAGTTTAGTTCGGGGTGAGACCCAGTACTTC; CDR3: CASSLVRGETQYF
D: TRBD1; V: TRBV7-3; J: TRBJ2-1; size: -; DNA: TGTGCCAGCAGCCCACAGGGGGCGGGGAATGAGCAGTTCTTC; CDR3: CASSPQGAGNEQFF
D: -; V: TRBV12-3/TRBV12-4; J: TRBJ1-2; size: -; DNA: TGTGCCAGCAGTGTCGGACAGAACCATGGCTACACCTTC; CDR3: CASSVGQNHGYTF
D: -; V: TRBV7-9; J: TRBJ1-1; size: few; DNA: TGTGCCAGCAGCTTAGGCGATGCGAACACTGAAGCTTTCTTT; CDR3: CASSLGDANTEAFF
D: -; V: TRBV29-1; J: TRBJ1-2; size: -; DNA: TGCAGCGTTGAGGCAGGAGGTGGCTATGGCTACACCTTC; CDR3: CSVEAGGGYGYTF
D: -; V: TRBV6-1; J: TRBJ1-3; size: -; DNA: TGTGCCAGCAGTGATAGCGGGAGAGGAAACACCATATATTTT; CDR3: CASSDSGRGNTIYF
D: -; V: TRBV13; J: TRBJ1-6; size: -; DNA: TGTGCCAGCAGCTTCGACAGGTTTAATTCACCCCTCCACTTT; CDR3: CASSFDRFNSPLHF
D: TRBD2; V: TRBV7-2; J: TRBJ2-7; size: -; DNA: TGTGCCAGCAGCTTAGCTAGCGGGGGGGCCTACGAGCAGTACTTC; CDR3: CASSLASGGAYEQYF
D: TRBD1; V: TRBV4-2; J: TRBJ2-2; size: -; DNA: TGTGCCAGCAGCCAAGATAGACACAGGGGGCCCGGGGAGCTGTTTTTT; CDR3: CASSQDRHRGPGELFF
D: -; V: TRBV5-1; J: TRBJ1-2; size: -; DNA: TGCGCCAGCAGCTTGGTAACAGTAAACTATGGCTACACCTTC; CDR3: CASSLVTVNYGYTF
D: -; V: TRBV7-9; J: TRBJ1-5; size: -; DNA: TGTGCCAGCAGCCCCCCAGGGGATAGGGATCAGCCCCAGCATTTT; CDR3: CASSPPGDRDQPQHF
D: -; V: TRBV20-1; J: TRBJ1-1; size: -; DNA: -; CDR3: CSARASGRGFF
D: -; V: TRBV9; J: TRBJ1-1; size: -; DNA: TGTGCCAGCAGCGGCCGACACACTAGGAACACTGAAGCTTTCTTT; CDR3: CASSGRHTRNTEAFF
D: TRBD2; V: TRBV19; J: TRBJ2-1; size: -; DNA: TGTGCCAGTAGTATGAGCGGGGGCTACAATGAGCAGTTCTTC; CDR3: CASSMSGGYNEQFF
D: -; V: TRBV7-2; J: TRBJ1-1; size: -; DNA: TGTGCCAGCAGCTTAGAGCAGAACACTGAAGCTTTCTTT; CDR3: CASSLEQNTEAFF
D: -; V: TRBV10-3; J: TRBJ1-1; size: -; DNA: TGTGCCATCAGTGTTCAGGGCCCCATGAACACTGAAGCTTTCTTT; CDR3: CAISVQGPMNTEAFF
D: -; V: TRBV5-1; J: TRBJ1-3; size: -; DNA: TGCGCCAGCAGCTTTCGCAGGGTTGGAAACACCATATATTTT; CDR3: CASSFRRVGNTIYF
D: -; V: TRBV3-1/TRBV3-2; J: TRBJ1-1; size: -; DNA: TGTGCCAGCAGCCTCGGGAGGGACACTGAAGCTTTCTTT; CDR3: CASSLGRDTEAFF
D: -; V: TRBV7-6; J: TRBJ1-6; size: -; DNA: TGTGCCAGCAGCTTAGTGGCTTCGGGTAGCAACTCACCCCTCCACTTT; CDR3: CASSLVASGSNSPLHF
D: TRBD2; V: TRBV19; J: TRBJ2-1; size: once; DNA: TGTGCCAGTAGTCTTCTAGCGGGGGGGCCTCAGTTCTTC; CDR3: CASSLLAGGPQFF
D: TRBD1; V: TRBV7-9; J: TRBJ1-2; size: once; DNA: TGTGCCAGTACCGGGACAGGGGAAACGGTCGACTATGGCTACACCTTC; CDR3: CASTGTGETVDYGYTF
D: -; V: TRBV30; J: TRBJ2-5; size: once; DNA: TGTGCCTGGAGCCCCCGTGGACTGACTACGGAGACCCAGTACTTC; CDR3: CAWSPRGLTTETQYF
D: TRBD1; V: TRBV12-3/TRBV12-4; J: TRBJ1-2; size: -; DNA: TGTGCCAGCAGCCCGGGACAGAGCTATGGCTACACCTTC; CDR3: CASSPGQSYGYTF
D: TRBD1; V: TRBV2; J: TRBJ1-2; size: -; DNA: TGTGCCAGCAGCCGTCCCGGGACAGGGGGCAGGGGCTACACCTTC; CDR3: CASSRPGTGGRGYTF
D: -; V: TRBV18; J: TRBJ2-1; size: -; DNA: TGTGCCAGCTCTCCTTCTTCCGATGAGCAGTTCTTC; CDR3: CASSPSSDEQFF
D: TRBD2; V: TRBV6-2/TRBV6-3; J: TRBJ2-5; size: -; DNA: TGTGCCAGCAGTAGCGGGGGGACTATAGAGACCCAGTACTTC; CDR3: CASSSGGTIETQYF
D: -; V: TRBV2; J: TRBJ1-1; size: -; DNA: TGTGCCAGCACCCGACAGACCCCTGACACTGAAGCTTTCTTT; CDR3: CASTRQTPDTEAFF
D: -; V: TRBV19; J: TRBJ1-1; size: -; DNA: TGTGCCAGTAGTACCCGGGACACACCCAAAGCTTTCTTT; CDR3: CASSTRDTPKAFF
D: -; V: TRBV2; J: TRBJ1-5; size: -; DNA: TGTGCCAGCAGTGAGGCCCCACAGGGCGTTCAGCCCCAGCATTTT; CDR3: CASSEAPQGVQPQHF
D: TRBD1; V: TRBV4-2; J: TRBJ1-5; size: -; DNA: TGTGCCAGCAGCCAAAAGACAGGGGATCAGCCCCAGCATTTT; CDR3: CASSQKTGDQPQHF
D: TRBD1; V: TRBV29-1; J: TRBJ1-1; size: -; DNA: TGCAGCGTTGTCTCGACAGGGGGCGGACGGGCTTTCTTT; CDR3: CSVVSTGGGRAFF